This TCR beta chain came from a study of blood T cells in healthy people across ages. Remarks on this clonotype: Its antigen is still unknown. One junction end disagrees with the germline gene, perhaps due to a read error.

Broader study findings: Estimated diversity, derived from one million T cells, was regarded as an underestimate. Unknown CMV status may confound age-related changes in expanded clones.

The use of a sample-barcoded 5' primer and a J-beta primer mix characterized a second PCR of about 7 to 12 cycles. Each CDR3 protein is one row after TCRdb ran MiXCR on the 5' RACE reads. This sample has fewer than 1,200,000 distinct CDR3 sequences, with under 30% found just once. There were healthy Caucasian individuals from Russia, aged 6 to 90, serving as donors. Germline values: CDR1 DFQATT, CDR2 SNEGSKA (reference sequence). This CDR3 is built from 15 residues. These same data were also listed under a study on T cells of mothers and their children. That investigation notes: Overlap in related mother-child pairs always slightly exceeded unrelated pairs, never significantly.

This sequence originates from a girl aged 2 to 10 in good health. Specimen: blood. The chain recombines TRBV20-1 with TRBJ2-1, with 10 bases identical to TRBD2. As DNA, the CDR3 is TGCAGCGCTAGTACTGGACTAGCGGCCTACAATGAGCAGTTCTTC. This sequence encodes CSASTGLAAYNEQFF.